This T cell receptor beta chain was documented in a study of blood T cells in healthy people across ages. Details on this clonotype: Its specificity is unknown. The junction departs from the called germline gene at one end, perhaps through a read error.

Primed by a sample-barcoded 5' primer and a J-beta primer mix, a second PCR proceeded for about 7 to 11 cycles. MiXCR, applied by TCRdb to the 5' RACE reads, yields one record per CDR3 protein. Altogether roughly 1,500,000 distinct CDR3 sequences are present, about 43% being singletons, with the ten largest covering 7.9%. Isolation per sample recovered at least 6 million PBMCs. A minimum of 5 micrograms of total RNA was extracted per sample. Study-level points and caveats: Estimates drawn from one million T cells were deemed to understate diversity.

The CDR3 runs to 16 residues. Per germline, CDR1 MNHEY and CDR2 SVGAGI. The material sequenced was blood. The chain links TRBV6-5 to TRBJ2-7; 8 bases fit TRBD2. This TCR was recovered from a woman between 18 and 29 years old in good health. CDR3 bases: TGTGCCGGCAGTTCAGAACCGGCGGGGGGCTCCTACGAGCAGTACTTC. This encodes CAGSSEPAGGSYEQYF.